These 9 T cell receptor beta chains originate from one sample sequenced in a study of shared clonotypes between healthy human individuals. Using immunoSEQ multiplex PCR, the repertoire was profiled, and TCRdb retains in-frame clones only, with some absent. Found here are around 510,000 clones, approximately 95% of them singletons; the top ten hold 0.05% to 0.07%. The sequencing input was naive CD4+ T cells sorted from blood. Indicated subset: CD45RA+ positively selected. All receptors come from a young woman in good health.

J is TRBJ1-5 and V is TRBV28; 7 nucleotides line up with TRBD1. With 5 bases clipped from V and 5 bases from J, the junction kept 9 bases outside the gene matches. The CDR3 covers 15 residues. The V gene's germline CDR1 is MDHEN and CDR2 SYDVKM. CDR3 bases: TGTGCCAGCAGTGATACGAGGCAGGGGGATCAGCCCCAGCATTTT. The encoded protein is CASSDTRQGDQPQHF. Full variable domain (outside the CDR3, taken from reference TRBV28 and TRBJ1-5): DVKVTQSSRYLVKRTGEKVFLECVQDMDHENMFWYRQDPGLGLRLIYFSYDVKMKEKGDIPEGYSVSREKKERFSLILESASTNQTSMYLCASSDTRQGDQPQHFGDGTRLSIL.

This sequence joins TRBV19 and TRBJ2-5; a possible D gene is TRBD2 (7 bases). Trimming cost V 4 bases and J 4 bases, with 13 bases left between them. Per the germline V gene, CDR1 is LNHDA and CDR2 is SQIVND (reference sequence). CDR3 length equals 14 residues. In DNA form, the CDR3 reads TGTGCCAGTAGTACAAGGCGGGGGCGAGAGACCCAGTACTTC. Translation gives CASSTRRGRETQYF.

The chain carries TRBV6-7 and TRBJ1-5; 9 positions agree with TRBD1. TRBV6-7 falls under the ORF class, with uncertain function. V was pared by 6 bases and J by 6 bases, with 12 bases of the junction left unmatched. This CDR3 has 16 amino acids. The CDR3, as DNA: TGTGCCAGCAGGCATACCGGGACAGGGATAGGTCAGCCCCAGCATTTT. This sequence encodes CASRHTGTGIGQPQHF.

The chain recombines TRBV30 with TRBJ1-1, with TRBD1 as a possible D gene (6 bases). The V end lost 5 bases, the J end lost 4 bases, and 14 bases lay between the germline ends. Germline lookup yields CDR1 GTSNPN and CDR2 SVGIG (reference sequence). This CDR3 comprises 13 residues. This CDR3 reads CAWGPGTFTEAFF. The CDR3 nucleotides are TGTGCCTGGGGCCCCGGGACATTCACTGAAGCTTTCTTT. The complete variable domain, with remaining parts taken from reference TRBV30 and TRBJ1-1, reads SQTIHQWPATLVQPVGSPLSLECTVEGTSNPNLYWYRQAAGRGLQLLFYSVGIGQISSEVPQNLSASRPQDRQFILSSKKLLLSDSGFYLCAWGPGTFTEAFFGQGTRLTVV.

The chain is built from TRBV19 and TRBJ2-1; D gene ambiguous. This CDR3 has 16 amino acids. Trimming removed 4 bases at V and 0 bases at J, with 13 bases between. The germline CDR1 and CDR2 sequences are LNHDA and SQIVND (reference sequence). The CDR3 DNA sequence: TGTGCCAGTAGTACCCTCGGAAGGAGCTCCTACAATGAGCAGTTCTTC. Encoded protein: CASSTLGRSSYNEQFF.

The chain links TRBV7-9 to TRBJ2-5; D perhaps matches TRBD1 (5 bases). The CDR3 consists of 15 residues. V shed 5 bases and J shed 1 base, with 14 bases lying between them. CDR1 SEHNR and CDR2 FQNEAQ come from the germline V gene (reference sequence). CDR3 coding DNA: TGTGCCAGCAGCCCGCGACAGAATCTCCAAGAGACCCAGTACTTC. Translating gives CASSPRQNLQETQYF.

The CDR3, as DNA: TGTGCCAGCAGTTATAGGCTTGAGGCGGAGCAGTTCTTC. It encodes CASSYRLEAEQFF. V gene TRBV6-5 combines with J gene TRBJ2-1; no reliable D call. Germline values: CDR1 MNHEY, CDR2 SVGAGI. This CDR3 has 13 residues. The V and J ends lost 3 bases and 10 bases respectively, with 13 bases between them.

V is TRBV9 and J is TRBJ2-1, with no clear D. Trimming removed 2 bases at V and 8 bases at J, with 8 bases between. The CDR3 loop spans 12 amino acids. CDR1 SGDLS and CDR2 YYNGEE come from the germline V gene. CDR3 protein: CASSVMWDEQFF. For the CDR3, the DNA is TGTGCCAGCAGCGTTATGTGGGATGAGCAGTTCTTC. Full variable domain (missing parts from reference TRBV9 and TRBJ2-1): DSGVTQTPKHLITATGQRVTLRCSPRSGDLSVYWYQQSLDQGLQFLIQYYNGEERAKGNILERFSAQQFPDLHSELNLSSLELGDSALYFCASSVMWDEQFFGPGTRLTVL.

The chain recombines TRBV5-6 with TRBJ2-3; D is possibly TRBD1 or TRBD2 (5 bases each). The germline V gene encodes CDR1 SGHDT and CDR2 YYEEEE. The CDR3 runs to 12 residues. Trimming took off 7 bases at V and 2 bases at J, with 8 bases between the two ends. CDR3 in DNA: TGTGCCAGCCTGGGGGACACAGATACGCAGTATTTT. Translated: CASLGDTDTQYF.